This TCR beta chain was found in a study of blood T cell repertoires in COVID-19. In the study overall: The United States, Italy and Spain provided the acute and convalescent COVID-19 samples. PBMCs, B-cell-depleted T cells, or T cells were the source of the cDNA or gDNA that made up the material.

Clones were read by immunoSEQ multiplex PCR, and TCRdb kept only the in-frame ones, dropping some. The profile covers 140,000 or so clones, with approximately 86% appearing a single time and 6.2% taken by the ten largest. In its sample, this clone was seen once. The germline V gene encodes CDR1 MNHNS and CDR2 SASEGT. The CDR3 is made up of 16 amino acids. V was pared by 2 bases and J by 1 base, with 7 bases of the junction left unmatched. Participants came from roughly 24 US areas, aged about 18 to 95 years. Participants reported their clinical history, and cohort assignment relied on those reports. Sequenced: PBMCs or T cells enriched from blood (not recorded which). This TCR was recovered from a woman in her thirties or forties who had recovered from COVID-19. V is TRBV6-1 and J is TRBJ1-1, with 7 bases identical to TRBD1. CDR3 in amino acids: CASSEHFRDRNTEAFF. For the CDR3, the DNA is TGTGCCAGCAGTGAACACTTCAGGGACAGGAACACTGAAGCTTTCTTT.